This TCR beta chain was observed in a study of blood T cell repertoires in COVID-19. Overall study context: In each case, the material was cDNA or gDNA derived from T cells, B-cell-depleted T cells, or PBMCs.

This CDR3 spans 13 amino acids. V was pared by 9 bases and J by 4 bases, with 15 bases between. CDR1 and CDR2 (germline): MDHEN, SYDVKM. Repertoires were generated with immunoSEQ multiplex PCR, while TCRdb's copy carries only in-frame clones and drops some. The data show around 200,000 clones, 70% to 90% seen once. V and J are TRBV28 and TRBJ2-5; D possibly corresponds to TRBD1 (6 bases). Sequenced material: peripheral blood. This receptor was identified in a human donor with active or convalescent COVID-19. The donor label of this sample is uncertain. The CDR3 region has the DNA TGTGCCAGTGGAGGTGGGGGCCTAGAGACCCAGTACTTC. Residues: CASGGGGLETQYF. Filled out from reference TRBV28 and TRBJ2-5, the complete variable domain reads DVKVTQSSRYLVKRTGEKVFLECVQDMDHENMFWYRQDPGLGLRLIYFSYDVKMKEKGDIPEGYSVSREKKERFSLILESASTNQTSMYLCASGGGGLETQYFGPGTRLLVL.